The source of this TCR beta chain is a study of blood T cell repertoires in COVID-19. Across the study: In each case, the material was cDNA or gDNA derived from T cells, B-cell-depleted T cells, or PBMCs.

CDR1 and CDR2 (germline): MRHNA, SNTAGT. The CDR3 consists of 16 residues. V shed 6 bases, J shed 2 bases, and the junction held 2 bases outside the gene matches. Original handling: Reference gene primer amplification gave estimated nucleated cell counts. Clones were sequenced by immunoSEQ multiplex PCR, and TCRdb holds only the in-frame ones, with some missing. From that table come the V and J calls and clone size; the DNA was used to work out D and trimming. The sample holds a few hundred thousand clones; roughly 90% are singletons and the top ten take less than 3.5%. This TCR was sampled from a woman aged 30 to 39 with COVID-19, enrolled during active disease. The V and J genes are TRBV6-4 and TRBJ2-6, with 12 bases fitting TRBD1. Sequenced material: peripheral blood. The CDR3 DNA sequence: TGTGCCAGCAGGGGACAGGGGGCGCCTGGGGCCAACGTCCTGACTTTC. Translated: CASRGQGAPGANVLTF.